Following are 29 T cell receptor beta chains from one sample sequenced in a study of shared clonotypes between healthy human individuals. Profiled with immunoSEQ multiplex PCR; TCRdb holds only in-frame clones, not every one. The repertoire holds around 510,000 clones, just over 75% seen once, with 12% in the top ten. What was sequenced was PBMCs. These TCRs come from a woman aged 40-49 years in good health. Some clones in this sample may be carry-over from other donors' samples.

Comments on this clone: Other DNA sequences from this sample encode an identical CDR3 as well. This chain joins TRBV28 and TRBJ2-1, with D uncertain. Germline V lookup: CDR1 MDHEN, CDR2 SYDVKM. This CDR3 region has 12 residues. V lost 1 base to trimming and J lost 4 bases, with 2 bases between them. The CDR3 spells CASSLLYNEQFF. DNA of the CDR3: TGTGCCAGCAGTTTATTATACAATGAGCAGTTCTTC.

The gene calls are TRBV11-2 and TRBJ1-1; a possible D gene is TRBD1 (6 bases). Deletions cut 0 bases from V and 4 bases from J, with 6 bases between. Germline lookup yields CDR1 SGHAT and CDR2 FQNNGV. The length of the CDR3 is 13 residues. CDR3 nucleotides: TGTGCCAGCAGCTTAGAGACAGGCACTGAAGCTTTCTTT. The encoded protein is CASSLETGTEAFF. Full variable domain (rest looked up from reference TRBV11-2 and TRBJ1-1): EAGVAQSPRYKIIEKRQSVAFWCNPISGHATLYWYQQILGQGPKLLIQFQNNGVVDDSQLPKDRFSAERLKGVDSTLKIQPAKLEDSAVYLCASSLETGTEAFFGQGTRLTVV.

V usage is TRBV30 and J usage is TRBJ1-2, with D maybe TRBD1 (6 bases). The V gene lost 4 bases and the J gene lost 5 bases, with 14 bases spanning the gap. The germline V gene encodes CDR1 GTSNPN and CDR2 SVGIG (reference sequence). The CDR3 has 13 amino acids. As DNA, the CDR3 is TGTGCCTGGAATGACAGGCCTCGTTATGGCTACACCTTC. This codes for CAWNDRPRYGYTF.

This clone was seen just once. V and J are TRBV28 and TRBJ2-1, with D possibly being TRBD2 (6 bases). The CDR3 contains 12 residues. The ends were cut back, 6 bases at V and 8 bases at J, with 11 bases in the middle. Germline lookup yields CDR1 MDHEN and CDR2 SYDVKM. The CDR3 nucleotides are TGTGCCAGCAGACGACTAGTCGATGAGCAGTTCTTC. Translation gives CASRRLVDEQFF.

The chain has TRBV7-2 and TRBJ2-5; tentatively, D is TRBD2 (5 bases). Germline lookup yields CDR1 SGHTA and CDR2 FQGNSA. This CDR3 is built from 13 residues. Between the trimmed V and J ends, which lost 0 bases and 4 bases, there was a span of 6 bases. For the CDR3, the DNA is TGTGCCAGCAGCTTAGCGGGGAGAGAGACCCAGTACTTC. Amino acids: CASSLAGRETQYF.

This clone was recorded only once. An end of the junction does not agree with germline; a read error may underlie this. The chain is built from TRBV19 and TRBJ2-6, with D perhaps TRBD1 or TRBD2 (5 bases each). The CDR3 sequence is 15 residues long. Germline CDR1 LNHDA, CDR2 SQIVND (reference sequence). Here the CDR3 DNA reads TGTGCCAGTAGAATAGTGGGGGCTGGGGCCAACGTCCTGACTTTC. Its translation: CASRIVGAGANVLTF.

The chain carries TRBV11-3 and TRBJ2-3; TRBD2 matches at 8 bases. V dropped 3 bases and J dropped 1; count of bases not matched to a gene: 6. The germline CDR1 and CDR2 sequences are SGHNT and YENEEA. This CDR3 is 16 amino acids long. The CDR3 is CASSFASGSRTDTQYF. Written as DNA, the CDR3 is TGTGCCAGCAGCTTTGCTAGCGGGTCTCGCACAGATACGCAGTATTTT.

This sequence joins TRBV15 and TRBJ1-5, with D tentatively TRBD1 (5 bases). The germline V gene encodes CDR1 LNHNV and CDR2 YYDKDF (reference sequence). V lost 1 base, J lost 3 bases, and 7 bases lay in between. This CDR3 has 14 residues. The CDR3 DNA follows: TGTGCCACCAGCAGAGCAGGGAACAATCAGCCCCAGCATTTT. Residues: CATSRAGNNQPQHF.

For this clone: This likely reflects a read error, since a far larger clone is one base away. Distinct nucleotide sequences in the sample also encode this CDR3. The chain uses TRBV6-1 and TRBJ2-7, with D possibly TRBD2 on 6 matching bases. Germline V lookup: CDR1 MNHNS, CDR2 SASEGT. The CDR3 spans 15 residues. CDR3 coding DNA: TGCGCCAGCAGGAGGGATACCTGGTCCCCCTACGAGCAGTACTTC. Protein product: CASRRDTWSPYEQYF.

A few counts support this clone. The chain recombines TRBV11-3 with TRBJ2-1; D is possibly TRBD2 (5 bases). The length of the CDR3 is 16 residues. CDR1 and CDR2 (germline): SGHNT, YENEEA. The ends were cut back, 4 bases at V and 0 bases at J, with 13 bases in the middle. In DNA form, the CDR3 reads TGTGCCAGCAGCTCGAGGACGGGGAGCTCCTACAATGAGCAGTTCTTC. Translation gives CASSSRTGSSYNEQFF.

The CDR3: CASSNLESSYEQYF. CDR3 DNA sequence: TGCGCCAGCAGCAACCTAGAGAGCTCCTACGAGCAGTACTTC. This chain links TRBV5-1 with TRBJ2-7; D unresolved. Trimming removed 4 bases from V and 0 bases from J, with 11 bases in between. Germline CDR1 SGHRS, CDR2 YFSETQ. This CDR3 is built from 14 residues.

This clone was found a few times. V is TRBV9 and J is TRBJ2-7; 10 positions match TRBD2. V gave up 4 bases and J gave up 5 bases; unmatched junction bases: 9. The CDR3 runs 15 residues. Germline-derived CDR1 and CDR2 are SGDLS and YYNGEE. The CDR3 sequence: CASSLTGTSVNEQYF. The CDR3 DNA sequence: TGTGCCAGCAGCCTTACAGGGACTAGCGTAAACGAGCAGTACTTC. Looking up the rest from reference TRBV9 and TRBJ2-7 gives the full variable domain: DSGVTQTPKHLITATGQRVTLRCSPRSGDLSVYWYQQSLDQGLQFLIQYYNGEERAKGNILERFSAQQFPDLHSELNLSSLELGDSALYFCASSLTGTSVNEQYFGPGTRLTVT.

This chain uses TRBV30 with TRBJ2-1; a weak D match, TRBD1 (5 bases). The CDR3 runs to 12 residues. Germline values: CDR1 GTSNPN, CDR2 SVGIG (reference sequence). V was pared by 5 bases and J by 8 bases, with 13 bases between. The CDR3 DNA is TGTGCCTGGGGGGCAGGGTGGTATGAGCAGTTCTTC. Amino acid sequence: CAWGAGWYEQFF.

The chain carries TRBV10-3 and TRBJ1-2; D remains unclear. CDR1 ENHRY and CDR2 SYGVKD come from the germline V gene. The V and J ends lost 3 bases and 5 bases respectively, with 16 bases between them. The length of the CDR3 is 15 residues. CDR3 DNA sequence: TGTGCCATCAGTGACCCTCGAGCGGGAACGTATGGCTACACCTTC. Amino acid sequence: CAISDPRAGTYGYTF.

This sequence joins TRBV6-1 and TRBJ2-5; 8 bases align to TRBD1. From germline, CDR1 is MNHNS and CDR2 SASEGT. The V and J ends lost 2 bases and 2 bases, in that order; junction bases with no gene match: 10. The CDR3 length is 17 residues. For the CDR3, the DNA is TGTGCCAGCAGTGAAAGTATGGGAGGACAGGGACAAGAGACCCAGTACTTC. It translates to CASSESMGGQGQETQYF.

The chain couples TRBV28 to TRBJ2-3; 9 bases line up with TRBD2. The CDR3 runs to 15 residues. After removal of 5 bases from V and 10 bases from J, the junction contained 13 bases not matched to a gene. Germline values: CDR1 MDHEN, CDR2 SYDVKM. Here the CDR3 reads CASSAGTSYEGAQYF. CDR3 coding DNA: TGTGCCAGCAGTGCCGGGACTAGCTATGAGGGTGCGCAGTATTTT. Together with reference TRBV28 and TRBJ2-3, the CDR3 gives the full variable domain: DVKVTQSSRYLVKRTGEKVFLECVQDMDHENMFWYRQDPGLGLRLIYFSYDVKMKEKGDIPEGYSVSREKKERFSLILESASTNQTSMYLCASSAGTSYEGAQYFGPGTRLTVL.

The V and J genes are TRBV4-3 and TRBJ2-1; 8 bases align to TRBD1. Germline CDR1 and CDR2: LGHNA and YSLEER. The CDR3 length is 16 residues. Trimming cost V 4 bases and J 7 bases; bases outside gene matches: 12. The CDR3 region is CASSRRGTGYMNEQFF. The CDR3 coding sequence is TGCGCCAGCAGCCGAAGAGGGACAGGATACATGAATGAGCAGTTCTTC.

This clone was recorded only once. The V gene is TRBV19, the J gene TRBJ1-5, with D unclear. This CDR3 has 14 amino acids. CDR1 is LNHDA, CDR2 SQIVND, per germline (reference sequence). The V end was cut by 3 bases, the J end by 10 bases, with 16 bases between. In DNA form, the CDR3 reads TGTGCCAGTAGTATGGACTCCTCGTTCGACCCCCAGCATTTT. It codes for CASSMDSSFDPQHF.

Note on this clone: Additional DNA sequences in this sample encode the identical CDR3. This chain connects TRBV5-1 to TRBJ2-7, with 8 nucleotides matching TRBD1. Trimming took 3 bases from V and 3 from J; bases not matched to a gene: 2. The CDR3 is 13 residues long. Germline assignment: CDR1 SGHRS and CDR2 YFSETQ. The CDR3, as DNA: TGCGCCAGCAGCTGGGGGACAGGCTACGAGCAGTACTTC. Translated: CASSWGTGYEQYF.

V usage is TRBV7-2 and J usage is TRBJ2-3; 12 nucleotides agree with TRBD2. Germline CDR1 and CDR2: SGHTA and FQGNSA. After removal of 2 bases from V and 6 bases from J, the junction contained 6 bases not matched to a gene. The CDR3 runs to 16 residues. The CDR3 nucleotides read TGTGCCAGCAGCTTACTAGCGGGAGGGCCGATCGATACGCAGTATTTT. Translated, it gives CASSLLAGGPIDTQYF.

CDR3 DNA: TGCGCCAGCAGCCAAACGGGAGGTACTGGGGAGCAGTACTTC. Its translation: CASSQTGGTGEQYF. The chain links TRBV4-1 to TRBJ2-7; 7 bases are shared with TRBD2. The J segment lost 7 bases and the V segment lost 2 bases, leaving 8 bases of the junction unmatched. There are 14 residues in the CDR3. From germline, CDR1 is MGHRA and CDR2 YSYEKL.

The chain couples TRBV29-1 to TRBJ2-7, with 7 bases that match TRBD2. The CDR3 is made up of 13 amino acids. Germline lookup yields CDR1 SQVTM and CDR2 ANQGSEA. The V and J ends lost 5 bases and 0 bases, in that order; junction bases with no gene match: 4. CDR3 nucleotide sequence: TGCAGCGTTAGGGGCGGGGGCTCCTACGAGCAGTACTTC. It yields the protein CSVRGGGSYEQYF.

The chain employs TRBV9 and TRBJ2-3; 8 bases line up with TRBD2. J gave up 3 bases and V 6 bases, and 12 bases lay outside the gene matches. Germline V CDR1 and CDR2: SGDLS, YYNGEE. This CDR3 spans 16 amino acids. In DNA, the CDR3 is TGTGCCAGCACCCCCTCCGGGGGGGAGAGTACAGATACGCAGTATTTT. Translated: CASTPSGGESTDTQYF.

This clone was detected only a few times. The chain carries TRBV7-8 and TRBJ2-5; no firm D call. CDR3 size: 13 residues. From germline, CDR1 is SGHVS and CDR2 FQNEAQ. Trimming took off 4 bases at V and 2 bases at J, with 8 bases between the two ends. CDR3 sequence: CASSSRRQETQYF. Written as DNA, the CDR3 is TGTGCCAGCAGCTCCCGCAGGCAAGAGACCCAGTACTTC.

The V call is TRBV5-1, the J call TRBJ2-5; 7 bases map to TRBD2. Unmatched junction bases numbered 19, after V lost 5 bases and J lost 3 bases. Germline V gives CDR1 SGHRS, CDR2 YFSETQ. This CDR3 contains 18 residues. The CDR3 sequence: CASSGTLALAGFKETQYF. For the CDR3, the DNA is TGCGCCAGCAGTGGGACCCTTGCCTTAGCGGGTTTCAAAGAGACCCAGTACTTC. Together with reference TRBV5-1 and TRBJ2-5, the CDR3 gives the full variable domain: KAGVTQTPRYLIKTRGQQVTLSCSPISGHRSVSWYQQTPGQGLQFLFEYFSETQRNKGNFPGRFSGRQFSNSRSEMNVSTLELGDSALYLCASSGTLALAGFKETQYFGPGTRLLVL.

V usage is TRBV6-1 and J usage is TRBJ1-1; 8 bases fit TRBD1. The CDR3 has 15 amino acids. V dropped 7 bases and J dropped 0; count of bases not matched to a gene: 7. Germline CDR1 is MNHNS and CDR2 is SASEGT. CDR3 coding DNA: TGTGCCAGCACCACGCAGGGGGCCATGAACACTGAAGCTTTCTTT. Translating it yields CASTTQGAMNTEAFF.

V gene TRBV7-2 combines with J gene TRBJ2-5; D is undetermined. This CDR3 spans 13 amino acids. CDR1 is SGHTA and CDR2 is FQGNSA in the germline V gene. Trimming left V 7 bases short and J 5 bases short, with 14 bases between. For the CDR3, the DNA is TGTGCCAGCAACGAAAGGTGGTCGGAGACCCAGTACTTC. This encodes CASNERWSETQYF.

This chain joins TRBV7-9 and TRBJ2-7, with a possible D match to TRBD2 (5 bases). Trimming cost V 4 bases and J 7 bases, with 8 bases left between them. CDR1 is SEHNR and CDR2 is FQNEAQ in the germline V gene (reference sequence). The CDR3 is made up of 11 amino acids. CDR3 residues: CASSSRVEQYF. Here the CDR3 DNA reads TGTGCCAGCAGCTCGAGGGTTGAGCAGTACTTC.

This clone was found a few times. The genes are TRBV28 and TRBJ2-1; 7 nucleotides agree with TRBD1. CDR3 length equals 15 residues. Germline lookup yields CDR1 MDHEN and CDR2 SYDVKM. Germline trimming cut 3 bases from V and 8 bases from J; bases unmatched to any gene: 10. For the CDR3, the DNA is TGTGCCAGCAGTTTGGGGGCAGGGGGTCCCCATGAGCAGTTCTTC. It is translated as CASSLGAGGPHEQFF.